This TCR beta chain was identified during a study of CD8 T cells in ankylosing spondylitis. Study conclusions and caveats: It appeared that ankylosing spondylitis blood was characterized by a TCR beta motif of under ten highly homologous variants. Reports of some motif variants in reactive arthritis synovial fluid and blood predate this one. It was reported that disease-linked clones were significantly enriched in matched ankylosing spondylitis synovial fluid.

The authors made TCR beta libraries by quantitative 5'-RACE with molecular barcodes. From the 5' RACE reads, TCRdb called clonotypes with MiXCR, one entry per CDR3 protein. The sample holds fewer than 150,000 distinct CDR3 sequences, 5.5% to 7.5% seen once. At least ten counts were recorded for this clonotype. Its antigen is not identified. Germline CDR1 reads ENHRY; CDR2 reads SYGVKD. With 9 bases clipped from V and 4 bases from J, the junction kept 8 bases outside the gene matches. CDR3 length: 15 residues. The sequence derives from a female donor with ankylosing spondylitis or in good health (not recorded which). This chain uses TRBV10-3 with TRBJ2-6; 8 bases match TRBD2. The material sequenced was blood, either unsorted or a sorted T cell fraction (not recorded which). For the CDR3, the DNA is TGTGCCATTTCGGGGGGGGTTACCGGGGCCAACGTCCTGACTTTC. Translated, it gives CAISGGVTGANVLTF.